The present TCR beta chain was sequenced within a study of monozygotic twins with inflammatory bowel disease (dated by TCRdb to 2018 to 2020). Some background on the complete study: In total, approximately 30 monozygotic twin pairs made up the full study: 19 Danish pairs, all IBD-discordant, plus nine German pairs, of which four were IBD-concordant and five were IBD-discordant. Disease-associated traits were sought mainly through comparisons between IBD patients and their genetically identical healthy co-twins within discordant pairs. Each individual had, on average, about 151 000 unique TCRalpha sequences and 181 000 unique TCRbeta sequences available for analysis.

Findings and caveats that apply to the study as a whole: No single strong signal or clonotype linked to IBD turned up in the results, so the idea that one exists was not supported. Differing immunosuppressive treatments among patients may have added background noise and inter-individual variability to the repertoires. Repertoire similarity did not differ between concordant and discordant twins, possibly due to limited statistical power. Measured by the inverse Simpson index, TCRbeta repertoire diversity was lower in IBD patients than in their healthy co-twins. Distinction between different T cell subtypes could not be achieved in the analysis. Fewer clonotypes were shared with other individuals by IBD patients than by healthy twins, most markedly in patients showing signs of disease activity.

The germline V gene sets CDR1 to SGHRS and CDR2 to YFSETQ. CDR3 length: 14 amino acids, cysteine to phenylalanine. The protein alone is recorded here. A note on this clonotype: Its antigen remains unidentified.

Libraries were constructed by 5' RACE. For each TCR library, roughly 3,600 ng of total RNA was used. For each sample, cDNA synthesis was carried out in eight separate reactions using SMARTScribe reverse transcriptase. During cDNA synthesis, template switching introduced unique molecular identifiers that contained a 6-nucleotide sample barcode. TCRalpha and TCRbeta cDNA was amplified in two nested PCRs of about 17 and 10 cycles, and bead purification was carried out after each PCR. Before amplification, cDNA was treated with uracil DNA-glycosylase and purified using the QIAquick PCR purification kit. The second PCR added Illumina TruSeq-compatible adapters along with sample-specific barcodes. TapeStation and Qubit were used to check library quality and concentration, and 4 to 6 ng of each library went into the pool. Sequencing of the pooled libraries was done on an Illumina HiSeq2500 single-index Rapid Run using custom sequencing primers and 2 x 100 bp reads. The authors' analysis ran thus. MiGEC version 1.2.6 was used for UMI-based consensus assembly to correct PCR and sequencing errors. MiXCR version 2.1.1 was used for V(D)J alignment, clonotype assembly and CDR3 extraction. To normalise gene usage, clonotype sharing and MAIT/NKT TCR abundance, the analysis used the top 1000, 10 000 and 20 000 clonotypes per sample. After downsampling to 27 000 UMIs, diversity was calculated as the inverse Simpson index using the vegan R package. Paired Mann-Whitney U tests were applied to discordant twin pairs, with Benjamini-Hochberg correction for multiple testing. TCRdb reprocessed the reads, so every CDR3 protein sequence counts as one entry and DNA is not shown. The V and J calls reflect TCRdb's pipeline rather than the authors' work. The record for this sample contains 400,000 to 500,000 distinct CDR3 sequences. In total, the top ten clones hold 2% to 3% of the sample.

From each donor, an approximately 2.3 ml peripheral blood sample was collected into PAXgene tubes and kept at -80 degrees C. Without any T cell sorting, total RNA was extracted from whole blood using the PAXgene blood miRNA kit on an automated QIAcube. Peripheral blood from monozygotic twin pairs, either concordant or discordant for inflammatory bowel disease, underwent deep TCRalpha and TCRbeta repertoire profiling that used unique molecular barcoding. Smoking habits were recorded for all twin pairs, with individuals classified as current, former or never smokers. This receptor chain uses TRBV5-1 and TRBJ1-2; the TRBD1 assignment by TCRdb is unverifiable without DNA. The sequence was collected from a human donor with ulcerative colitis or Crohn's disease, or a healthy co-twin of an affected twin (not recorded which). Sequencing used blood. Here the CDR3 is given as CASSTDRANYGYTF. Outside the CDR3, residues come from the reference TRBV5-1 and TRBJ1-2 proteins, so the full variable domain is: KAGVTQTPRYLIKTRGQQVTLSCSPISGHRSVSWYQQTPGQGLQFLFEYFSETQRNKGNFPGRFSGRQFSNSRSEMNVSTLELGDSALYLCASSTDRANYGYTFGSGTRLTVV.